This T cell receptor beta chain is drawn from a study of shared clonotypes between healthy human individuals. Study in general: Each donor contributed plates that comprised three CD4 naive, three CD4 memory, two CD8 naive and one CD8 memory.

CD45RO-negative, CCR7-positively selected cells formed the naive CD8 fraction, excluding terminally differentiated effector memory CD45RA+ cells. The repertoire was sequenced with immunoSEQ multiplex PCR; TCRdb's copy has only in-frame clones and lacks some. The sample includes 650,000 to 800,000 clones, about 91% of them seen just once. Germline lookup yields CDR1 SQVTM and CDR2 ANQGSEA. CDR3 size: 16 residues. J was trimmed by 5 bases and V by 1 base; bases with no gene match: 11. Sequenced input: naive CD8+ T cells sorted from blood. The chain recombines TRBV29-1 with TRBJ2-1; 7 positions match TRBD1. The source of this sequence is a young man in good health. The CDR3 here is CSVEGQIQGSDNEQFF. The CDR3 coding sequence is TGCAGCGTTGAAGGGCAGATACAGGGGTCGGACAATGAGCAGTTCTTC.